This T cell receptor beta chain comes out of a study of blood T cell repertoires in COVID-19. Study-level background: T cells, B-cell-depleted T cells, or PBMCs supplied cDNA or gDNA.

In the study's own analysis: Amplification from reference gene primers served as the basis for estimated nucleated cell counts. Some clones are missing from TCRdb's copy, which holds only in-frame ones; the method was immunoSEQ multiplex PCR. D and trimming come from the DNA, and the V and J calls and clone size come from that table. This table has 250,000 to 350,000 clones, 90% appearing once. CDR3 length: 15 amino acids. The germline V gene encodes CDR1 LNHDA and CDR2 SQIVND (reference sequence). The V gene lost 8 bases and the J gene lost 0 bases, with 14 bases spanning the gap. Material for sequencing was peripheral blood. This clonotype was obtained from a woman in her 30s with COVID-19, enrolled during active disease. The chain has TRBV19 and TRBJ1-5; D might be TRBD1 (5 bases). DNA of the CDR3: TGTGCCAGTTCCGACAGTTTCTATAGCAATCAGCCCCAGCATTTT. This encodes CASSDSFYSNQPQHF.